The present TCR beta chain was sequenced within a study of T cells after yellow fever vaccination. This clonotype was detected many times. Whole-study findings and limits: Abundant bulk-derived clonotypes could contaminate FACS-sorted repertoires. Weaker, the secondary response had a peak occurring faster, on day 5 versus 15. Day 0 sorted memory subsets lacked detectable levels of almost all vaccine-responding clonotypes. Overlap between CD4 and CD8 compartments was detected for a small share of clonotypes.

From the 5' RACE reads, TCRdb called clonotypes with MiXCR, one entry per CDR3 protein. The sample has under 50,000 distinct CDR3 sequences, approximately 6.3% seen once. Unmatched junction bases numbered 9, after V lost 8 bases and J lost 5 bases. This CDR3 spans 14 amino acids. From germline, CDR1 is LNHDA and CDR2 SQIVND (reference sequence). The receptor's source is a man aged 25-40 years who received the YFV17D yellow fever vaccine. The V and J genes are TRBV19 and TRBJ1-5; 7 bases are a match to TRBD1. This material consisted of PBMCs, either bulk or a sorted T-cell subset (CD4+, CD8+, memory, or dextramer-sorted; not recorded which), taken 45 days after the yellow fever booster vaccination. CDR3 sequence reads: CASDVTGLDQPQHF. Here the CDR3 DNA reads TGTGCCAGTGACGTGACAGGGTTGGATCAGCCCCAGCATTTT.